Below are 29 T cell receptor beta chains sequenced from a single sample in a study of CD8 T cells in ankylosing spondylitis. Whole-study results and caveats: Seemingly characteristic of ankylosing spondylitis blood was a TCR beta motif consisting of several highly homologous variants.

Their antigens are not known. Each CDR3 protein gets one entry after TCRdb re-called the 5' RACE reads with MiXCR. The table includes about 390,000 distinct CDR3 sequences, more than 20% detected once. Sequenced: blood, either unsorted or a sorted T cell fraction (not recorded which). The receptors were sampled from a male donor with ankylosing spondylitis.

This clonotype has more than one count but fewer than ten. The chain has TRBV10-3 and TRBJ1-5; D gene unclear. The CDR3 loop spans 15 amino acids. Germline V CDR1 and CDR2: ENHRY, SYGVKD. V was shortened by 2 bases and J by 0 bases, with 8 bases between the two germline ends. CDR3 bases: TGTGCCATCAGTGAGACAGCATATAGCAATCAGCCCCAGCATTTT. The encoded protein is CAISETAYSNQPQHF.

The chain carries TRBV18 and TRBJ2-5; 9 bases line up with TRBD2. CDR3 length: 17 amino acids. Germline V gene lookup returns CDR1 KGHSH and CDR2 LQKENI. The V gene end was trimmed by 3 bases and the J gene end by 4 bases; junction bases not matched to a gene: 12. The CDR3 DNA follows: TGTGCCAGCTCACCTTCCGGATTAGCGGGAGTCTTAGAGACCCAGTACTTC. This codes for CASSPSGLAGVLETQYF.

The chain employs TRBV20-1 and TRBJ2-1, with 12 bases aligning to TRBD1. The CDR3 runs to 16 residues. V lost 5 bases, J lost 2 bases, and 7 bases stayed unmatched. Germline lookup yields CDR1 DFQATT and CDR2 SNEGSKA (reference sequence). In DNA form, the CDR3 reads TGCAGTGCTCTGGGACAGGGGGCACTTCCCTACAATGAGCAGTTCTTC. Translation gives CSALGQGALPYNEQFF.

The sample holds a few counts of this clonotype. The chain has TRBV12-3 or TRBV12-4 and TRBJ1-4; perhaps TRBD1 as D (6 bases). The CDR3 length is 15 residues. V shed 3 bases and J shed 4 bases, with 12 bases lying between them. CDR3 protein: CASSFRRGDNEKLFF. As DNA, the CDR3 is TGTGCCAGCAGTTTTAGAAGGGGGGATAATGAAAAACTGTTTTTT.

The CDR3 loop reads CASSQHQARGYEQYF. The CDR3 region has the DNA TGTGCCAGCAGTCAACACCAAGCGAGGGGCTACGAGCAGTACTTC. The chain links TRBV28 to TRBJ2-7; tentatively, D is TRBD1 or TRBD2 (5 bases each). CDR1 is MDHEN, CDR2 SYDVKM, per germline. With 5 bases removed from V and 3 bases from J, the gap between germline ends came to 17 bases. This CDR3 has 15 residues.

This clonotype has only a few counts. The chain is built from TRBV6-2 or TRBV6-3 and TRBJ2-1; no clear D gene. The V end lost 5 bases, the J end lost 1 base, and 9 bases lay between the germline ends. CDR1 is MNHEY, CDR2 SVGEGT, per germline. The CDR3 sequence is 14 residues long. CDR3 sequence: CASSRIESYNEQFF. The DNA for the CDR3 is TGTGCCAGCAGTCGAATAGAGTCCTACAATGAGCAGTTCTTC.

The V gene is TRBV6-2 or TRBV6-3, the J gene TRBJ1-2; D is perhaps TRBD1 (6 bases). The CDR3 contains 15 residues. Between the trimmed V and J ends, which lost 5 bases and 4 bases, there was a span of 17 bases. The germline V gene has CDR1 MNHEY and CDR2 SVGEGT. CDR3 sequence: CASSPQGYFGYGYTF. DNA of the CDR3: TGTGCCAGCAGTCCCCAGGGGTATTTTGGCTATGGCTACACCTTC.

The J gene is TRBJ2-5, the V gene TRBV29-1; D gene ambiguous. CDR1 is SQVTM and CDR2 is ANQGSEA in the germline V gene. There are 11 residues in the CDR3. Trimming removed 2 bases from V and 2 bases from J, with 3 bases in between. The CDR3 DNA reads as TGCAGCGTTGAAATTCAAGAGACCCAGTACTTC. Translation gives CSVEIQETQYF.

The J gene is TRBJ2-7, the V gene TRBV20-1; 8 positions match TRBD1. The CDR3 length is 15 residues. Per the germline V gene, CDR1 is DFQATT and CDR2 is SNEGSKA (reference sequence). V gave up 5 bases and J gave up 6 bases; unmatched junction bases: 15. The CDR3 protein is CSAPVGQGIAVEQYF. CDR3 DNA sequence: TGCAGTGCTCCGGTCGGACAGGGCATCGCCGTCGAGCAGTACTTC.

This clonotype was picked up a small number of times. The J gene is TRBJ1-6, the V gene TRBV11-2, with 10 bases aligning to TRBD1. Germline V gene data show CDR1 as SGHAT and CDR2 as FQNNGV. The CDR3 has 18 amino acids. V shed 3 bases, J shed 10 bases, and the junction held 15 bases outside the gene matches. The CDR3 loop is CASSFRWARDRGGSPLHF. CDR3 in DNA: TGTGCCAGCAGCTTCCGTTGGGCCCGGGACAGGGGTGGGTCACCCCTCCACTTT.

The gene calls are TRBV7-6 and TRBJ1-6; a weak D match, TRBD1 (5 bases). V lost 1 base, J lost 6 bases, and 19 bases lay in between. Germline CDR1 and CDR2: SGHVS and FNYEAQ. There are 18 residues in the CDR3. This chain's CDR3 is CASSLGGSGDHTNSPLHF. CDR3 bases: TGTGCCAGCAGCTTAGGTGGTAGCGGGGACCACACTAATTCACCCCTCCACTTT.

A few counts support this clonotype. J is TRBJ2-7 and V is TRBV20-1; 12 nucleotides line up with TRBD2. The CDR3 extends over 14 amino acids. Germline V gene lookup returns CDR1 DFQATT and CDR2 SNEGSKA (reference sequence). V lost 6 bases and J lost 4; bases outside the gene matches: 7. The CDR3 sequence: CSAPAGTSGYEQYF. In DNA, the CDR3 is TGCAGTGCCCCGGCGGGGACTAGCGGGTACGAGCAGTACTTC.

The chain has TRBV24-1 and TRBJ2-2; possibly TRBD2 for D (5 bases). The CDR3 is 16 amino acids. V was clipped by 6 bases and J by 5 bases, with 18 bases between them. Germline V gene data show CDR1 as KGHDR and CDR2 as SFDVKD. CDR3 sequence (DNA): TGTGCCACCAGTACAAACGCGGCCCCGGGAACCGGGGAGCTGTTTTTT. Its protein is CATSTNAAPGTGELFF.

The chain couples TRBV7-6 to TRBJ1-1, with 9 bases matching TRBD1. The CDR3 totals 13 residues. V shed 7 bases, J shed 3 bases, and the junction held 3 bases outside the gene matches. Germline V gene sequence: CDR1 SGHVS, CDR2 FNYEAQ. DNA of the CDR3: TGTGCCAGCACCAGGACAGGGGACACTGAAGCTTTCTTT. It yields the protein CASTRTGDTEAFF.

A few counts support this clonotype. The chain employs TRBV20-1 and TRBJ2-7, with unresolved D. Trimming stripped 2 bases from V and 2 bases from J, with 13 bases between. Looked up from germline, CDR1 is DFQATT and CDR2 is SNEGSKA (reference sequence). This CDR3 has 14 amino acids. This chain's CDR3 is CSARSGNYPYEQYF. The CDR3 coding sequence is TGCAGTGCTAGATCGGGTAATTACCCCTACGAGCAGTACTTC.

The CDR3 DNA follows: TGTGCCAGCAGTGAAGGGACAGGCCCTACCCTTGATGAAGCTTTCTTT. The encoded protein is CASSEGTGPTLDEAFF. This rearrangement joins TRBV25-1 to TRBJ1-1, with 8 bases identical to TRBD1. The V gene's germline CDR1 is MGHDK and CDR2 SYGVNS. The CDR3 is 16 residues long. Trimming cost V 2 bases and J 7 bases; bases outside gene matches: 12.

This clonotype has a count of ten or more. The genes are TRBV5-1 and TRBJ1-4; 7 bases agree with TRBD1. The V gene end was trimmed by 0 bases and the J gene end by 5 bases; junction bases not matched to a gene: 7. The CDR3 sequence is 16 residues long. Per the germline V gene, CDR1 is SGHRS and CDR2 is YFSETQ. CDR3 sequence reads: CASSLDVRGANEKLFF. CDR3 nucleotide sequence: TGCGCCAGCAGCTTGGATGTCAGGGGGGCAAATGAAAAACTGTTTTTT.

The chain employs TRBV20-1 and TRBJ2-4; 9 bases are shared with TRBD1. Per germline, CDR1 DFQATT and CDR2 SNEGSKA (reference sequence). The CDR3 is 16 amino acids. With 3 bases clipped from V and 8 bases from J, the junction kept 14 bases outside the gene matches. The CDR3 spells CSASQQGAPFGDIQYF. CDR3 bases: TGCAGTGCTAGCCAACAGGGGGCGCCGTTTGGGGACATTCAGTACTTC.

The rearrangement joins TRBV30 to TRBJ1-5; maybe TRBD1 (6 bases). From germline, CDR1 is GTSNPN and CDR2 SVGIG (reference sequence). The V and J ends lost 1 base and 7 bases respectively, with 11 bases between them. The CDR3 spans 13 residues. CDR3 residues: CAWSASGEQPQHF. The CDR3 nucleotides are TGTGCCTGGAGTGCCTCAGGGGAACAGCCCCAGCATTTT.

This chain links TRBV29-1 with TRBJ2-1, with 7 bases aligning to TRBD2. The CDR3 sequence is 15 residues long. Germline V gene sequence: CDR1 SQVTM, CDR2 ANQGSEA. With V trimmed by 7 bases and J by 0 bases, 9 bases remained unmatched. Here the CDR3 DNA reads TGCAGCGCCGGGGAGCGCGGGAGCTCCTACAATGAGCAGTTCTTC. Its protein product is CSAGERGSSYNEQFF.

This clonotype was counted only a few times. The chain carries TRBV7-9 and TRBJ1-2; TRBD1 is a possible D gene (6 bases). Looked up from germline, CDR1 is SEHNR and CDR2 is FQNEAQ (reference sequence). The CDR3 has 15 residues. Trimming removed 6 bases from V and 8 bases from J, with 22 bases in between. CDR3 bases: TGTGCCAGCAGGTCGACAGGCCGCTATGTCGCGGGCTACACCTTC. Translating it yields CASRSTGRYVAGYTF.

The chain combines TRBV3-1 with TRBJ1-1; tentative D call: TRBD1 (5 bases). The germline V and J ends were trimmed by 3 bases and 3 bases, with 5 bases remaining between them. CDR3 length: 12 amino acids. The germline gives CDR1 LGHDT, CDR2 YNNKEL (reference sequence). CDR3 DNA sequence: TGTGCCAGCAGCCAGGGGGACACTGAAGCTTTCTTT. This codes for CASSQGDTEAFF.

This clonotype has a count of ten or more. The CDR3 is CATSDPPPTNTYQETQYF. CDR3 coding DNA: TGTGCCACCAGTGATCCCCCCCCGACTAACACGTACCAAGAGACCCAGTACTTC. The V and J genes are TRBV24-1 and TRBJ2-5; D is perhaps TRBD2 (5 bases). The CDR3 has 18 amino acids. Trimming cost V 3 bases and J 0 bases, with 19 bases left between them. Germline V gene sequence: CDR1 KGHDR, CDR2 SFDVKD.

The chain couples TRBV5-1 to TRBJ1-4; no definite D call. The V gene's germline CDR1 is SGHRS and CDR2 YFSETQ. V was trimmed by 4 bases and J by 6 bases, leaving 16 bases between them. The CDR3 has 15 residues. CDR3 sequence reads: CASSPGVTVDEKLFF. CDR3 nucleotides: TGCGCCAGCAGCCCTGGTGTCACCGTGGATGAAAAACTGTTTTTT.

The chain couples TRBV4-2 to TRBJ1-2, with D unclear. V lost 0 bases and J lost 7, with 9 bases in between. CDR3 size: 13 residues. The germline CDR1 and CDR2 sequences are LGHNA and YNFKEQ. CDR3 bases: TGTGCCAGCAGCCAAGATCTAGGTTCTGGCTACACCTTC. It specifies CASSQDLGSGYTF.

This clonotype has only a few counts. The CDR3 sequence: CSALGLGTDTQYF. CDR3 coding DNA: TGCAGTGCTCTAGGACTAGGCACAGATACGCAGTATTTT. This chain connects TRBV20-1 to TRBJ2-3; 7 bases map to TRBD2. Germline CDR1 and CDR2: DFQATT and SNEGSKA (reference sequence). This CDR3 contains 13 residues. V lost 5 bases to trimming and J lost 1 base; unmatched junction nucleotides: 3.

This clonotype appeared many times. This sequence joins TRBV3-1 and TRBJ2-2; 14 nucleotides align to TRBD2. This CDR3 has 16 amino acids. Germline V gene data show CDR1 as LGHDT and CDR2 as YNNKEL (reference sequence). V trimming: 6 bases; J trimming: 4 bases; junction bases outside the gene matches: 4. CDR3 residues: CASSQGLAGVTGELFF. The CDR3 DNA reads TGTGCCAGCAGTCAGGGACTAGCGGGAGTCACCGGGGAGCTGTTTTTT.

The chain carries TRBV30 and TRBJ1-2, with no clear D. The CDR3 runs 13 residues. Per the germline V gene, CDR1 is GTSNPN and CDR2 is SVGIG (reference sequence). Trimming stripped 3 bases from V and 7 bases from J, with 15 bases between. The CDR3 here is CAWSPGRGFGYTF. CDR3 nucleotide sequence: TGTGCCTGGAGCCCCGGGCGAGGGTTTGGCTACACCTTC.

This chain uses TRBV20-1 with TRBJ2-7; the D is unclear. Germline V gives CDR1 DFQATT, CDR2 SNEGSKA (reference sequence). This CDR3 region has 12 residues. V lost 1 base and J lost 0, with 4 bases in between. Here the CDR3 reads CSARASSYEQYF. CDR3 nucleotides: TGCAGTGCTAGAGCGAGCTCCTACGAGCAGTACTTC.